These 19 T cell receptor beta chains originate from one sample sequenced in a study of T cell responses to AZD1222 COVID-19 vaccine. The protocol was immunoSEQ multiplex PCR, while the TCRdb copy is restricted to in-frame clones and leaves out a portion. Seen here are roughly 190,000 clones, roughly nine tenths observed once, and the top ten hold approximately 1.7%. The source was peripheral blood, collected 28 days after the second AZD1222 dose. All receptors derive from an adult who received the AZD1222 COVID-19 vaccine.

This sequence joins TRBV13 and TRBJ2-5, with TRBD1 matching over 9 bases. CDR1 is PRHDT, CDR2 FYEKMQ, per germline (reference sequence). The CDR3 length is 15 residues. Trimming at V came to 3 bases and at J to 2 bases, leaving 4 bases not matched to a gene. The CDR3 DNA sequence: TGTGCCAGCAGCTTCGGGACAGGGTTTCAAGAGACCCAGTACTTC. Protein: CASSFGTGFQETQYF.

The rearrangement uses TRBV12-3 or TRBV12-4 and TRBJ2-7; 9 bases fit TRBD1. Trimming at V came to 6 bases and at J to 3 bases, leaving 3 bases not matched to a gene. The CDR3 length is 13 residues. CDR3 loop: CASSGTGSYEQYF. CDR3 nucleotides: TGTGCCAGCAGCGGGACAGGGAGCTACGAGCAGTACTTC.

This clone was seen a single time. The gene calls are TRBV27 and TRBJ2-3; possibly TRBD1 for D (5 bases). V was pared by 2 bases and J by 8 bases, with 8 bases between. This CDR3 is 12 amino acids long. CDR1 is MNHEY, CDR2 SMNVEV, per germline (reference sequence). The CDR3 loop is CASSLQGPTQYF. The DNA of the CDR3 is TGTGCCAGCAGTTTACAGGGTCCTACGCAGTATTTT.

The V gene is TRBV9, the J gene TRBJ2-1; 9 nucleotides agree with TRBD2. CDR1 SGDLS and CDR2 YYNGEE come from the germline V gene. The CDR3 totals 14 residues. Trimming took 0 bases from V and 9 from J; bases not matched to a gene: 4. The CDR3 nucleotides read TGTGCCAGCAGCGTAGTGCCTAGCGGGATTGAGCAGTTCTTC. Encoded protein: CASSVVPSGIEQFF. Supplemented by reference TRBV9 and TRBJ2-1, the full variable domain reads DSGVTQTPKHLITATGQRVTLRCSPRSGDLSVYWYQQSLDQGLQFLIQYYNGEERAKGNILERFSAQQFPDLHSELNLSSLELGDSALYFCASSVVPSGIEQFFGPGTRLTVL.

This chain connects TRBV11-2 to TRBJ2-7, with D possibly matching TRBD2 (5 bases). Germline V gives CDR1 SGHAT, CDR2 FQNNGV. V was clipped by 1 base and J by 5 bases, with 18 bases between them. The CDR3 runs 16 residues. DNA of the CDR3: TGTGCCAGCAGCTTAGTCACGGGCGGAGGAAGAGACGAGCAGTACTTC. Its protein product is CASSLVTGGGRDEQYF.

The chain links TRBV9 to TRBJ2-3; the D gene is possibly TRBD2 (6 bases). V dropped 4 bases and J dropped 4 bases, with 19 bases sitting between them. CDR3 length: 16 amino acids. From germline, CDR1 is SGDLS and CDR2 YYNGEE. The CDR3 reads CASSRRTGVSADTQYF. For the CDR3, the DNA is TGTGCCAGCAGCCGACGGACGGGGGTTTCGGCAGATACGCAGTATTTT.

This chain joins TRBV7-2 and TRBJ2-5; D remains ambiguous. Trimming cost V 5 bases and J 4 bases, with 11 bases left between them. The CDR3 spans 13 residues. In germline, CDR1 is SGHTA, CDR2 FQGNSA. The CDR3 protein is CASSPYALETQYF. Here the CDR3 DNA reads TGTGCCAGCAGCCCATATGCGTTAGAGACCCAGTACTTC.

J is TRBJ2-3 and V is TRBV18, with D perhaps TRBD1 (5 bases). Per the germline V gene, CDR1 is KGHSH and CDR2 is LQKENI. The V end lost 0 bases, the J end lost 0 bases, and 13 bases lay between the germline ends. There are 17 residues in the CDR3. CDR3 protein: CASSPPARATSTDTQYF. The CDR3 region has the DNA TGTGCCAGCTCACCACCGGCCAGGGCCACTAGCACAGATACGCAGTATTTT.

This chain uses TRBV6-2 or TRBV6-3 with TRBJ2-2, with unresolved D. Germline CDR1 reads MNHEY; CDR2 reads SVGEGT. This CDR3 is 13 amino acids long. With 1 base removed from V and 6 bases from J, the gap between germline ends came to 6 bases. CDR3 protein: CASSYLWSGELFF. The DNA for the CDR3 is TGTGCCAGCAGTTACTTATGGTCCGGGGAGCTGTTTTTT.

The chain has TRBV7-2 and TRBJ1-1; D not certain. Per germline, CDR1 SGHTA and CDR2 FQGNSA. CDR3 length equals 13 residues. V was shortened by 2 bases and J by 7 bases, with 11 bases between the two germline ends. CDR3 region: CASSLQISYEAFF. The CDR3 bases are TGTGCCAGCAGCTTACAGATAAGTTATGAAGCTTTCTTT.

CDR3: CASTWTGEEAGELFF. The CDR3 DNA reads TGTGCCAGCACCTGGACAGGGGAGGAAGCCGGGGAGCTGTTTTTT. J is TRBJ2-2 and V is TRBV2; 9 bases match TRBD1. CDR3 size: 15 residues. V gave up 7 bases and J gave up 6 bases; unmatched junction bases: 9. Germline CDR1 reads SNHLY; CDR2 reads FYNNEI.

This chain links TRBV7-2 with TRBJ2-7; 7 bases map to TRBD1. Germline CDR1 and CDR2: SGHTA and FQGNSA. The CDR3 extends over 13 amino acids. V lost 5 bases, J lost 5 bases, and 6 bases stayed unmatched. CDR3 coding DNA: TGTGCCAGCAGCACTAGACAGGGCCACGAGCAGTACTTC. Translated: CASSTRQGHEQYF.

V gene TRBV7-6 combines with J gene TRBJ1-1; D is uncertain. The CDR3 consists of 14 residues. V was shortened by 3 bases and J by 0 bases, with 8 bases between the two germline ends. CDR1 and CDR2 from the germline V gene are SGHVS and FNYEAQ. The CDR3: CASSLGPMNTEAFF. CDR3 DNA sequence: TGTGCCAGCAGCTTGGGTCCTATGAACACTGAAGCTTTCTTT.

The chain employs TRBV2 and TRBJ1-2; 8 nucleotides agree with TRBD1. The CDR3 consists of 13 residues. V gave up 4 bases and J gave up 7 bases; unmatched junction bases: 5. Germline V gives CDR1 SNHLY, CDR2 FYNNEI. CDR3 amino acids: CASSADRDLGYTF. The CDR3 region has the DNA TGTGCCAGCAGTGCGGACAGGGACCTTGGCTACACCTTC.

This chain links TRBV23-1 with TRBJ1-2; no clear D. TRBV23-1 is an open reading frame, and its role is uncertain. V was clipped by 2 bases and J by 8 bases, with 24 bases between them. CDR3 length equals 17 residues. As DNA, the CDR3 is TGCGCCAGCAGTCAAGTGAAGGACCGCCTTAACTATGGCGGCTACACCTTC. It codes for CASSQVKDRLNYGGYTF.

The chain uses TRBV19 and TRBJ2-5; no reliable D call. Between the trimmed V and J ends, which lost 5 bases and 8 bases, there was a span of 12 bases. The CDR3 loop spans 12 amino acids. Germline V gene sequence: CDR1 LNHDA, CDR2 SQIVND (reference sequence). The DNA of the CDR3 is TGTGCCAGTAGTGTACCAGGCGGAACCCAGTACTTC. Encoded protein: CASSVPGGTQYF.

The rearrangement joins TRBV6-5 to TRBJ2-7; 9 bases align to TRBD1. V dropped 5 bases and J dropped 1; count of bases not matched to a gene: 6. The germline CDR1 and CDR2 sequences are MNHEY and SVGAGI. The CDR3 loop spans 15 amino acids. Here the CDR3 DNA reads TGTGCCAGCAGTCCGGACAGGGGTGATTCCTACGAGCAGTACTTC. Protein: CASSPDRGDSYEQYF.

The rearrangement links TRBV7-8 to TRBJ1-4; tentative D call: TRBD1 (6 bases). This CDR3 has 14 amino acids. Between the trimmed V and J ends, which lost 6 bases and 5 bases, there was a span of 13 bases. Germline loops: CDR1 SGHVS, CDR2 FQNEAQ. In DNA, the CDR3 is TGTGCCAGCAGGGTTCCGGGACACAATGAAAAACTGTTTTTT. Translated: CASRVPGHNEKLFF.

This clone was counted between two and nine times. V gene TRBV10-3 combines with J gene TRBJ2-7, with D hard to call. CDR3 size: 13 residues. CDR1 is ENHRY and CDR2 is SYGVKD in the germline V gene. Trimming shortened V by 8 bases and J by 4 bases, and 15 bases separated the two germline ends. This CDR3 reads CAISEGETYEQYF. DNA for the CDR3: TGTGCCATCTCTGAAGGAGAAACTTACGAGCAGTACTTC.